This T cell receptor beta chain is drawn from a study of post-analysis software for immune sequencing data. Study at large: Relapsing-remitting, secondary progressive and progressive-relapsing multiple sclerosis courses were included. Study findings and constraints: Batch-matched samples strongly co-clustered by F measure. A significant reduction in normalized Chao1 diversity was observed in multiple sclerosis patients versus controls.

This clonotype was seen a few times. The antigen remains unidentified. Unique molecular identifiers featured in each of the TCR beta cDNA libraries. A few hundred thousand cDNA molecules came from approximately 1 to 10 million T cells. Each CDR3 protein gets one entry after TCRdb re-called the PCR reads with MiXCR. Here the sample spans fewer than 850,000 distinct CDR3 sequences, just over 45% being singletons. The sequenced sample consisted of blood. The receptor comes from a girl under 18 with multiple sclerosis.

The CDR3 region has the DNA TGTGCCAGCCGGGACACCTTCGCCTACGAGCAGTACTTC. This translates into CASRDTFAYEQYF. The rearrangement uses TRBV6-1 and TRBJ2-7, with TRBD1 as a possible D gene (6 bases). V lost 8 bases and J 2 bases, leaving 13 bases between the germline ends. This CDR3 has 13 amino acids. Germline V gene sequence: CDR1 MNHNS, CDR2 SASEGT.